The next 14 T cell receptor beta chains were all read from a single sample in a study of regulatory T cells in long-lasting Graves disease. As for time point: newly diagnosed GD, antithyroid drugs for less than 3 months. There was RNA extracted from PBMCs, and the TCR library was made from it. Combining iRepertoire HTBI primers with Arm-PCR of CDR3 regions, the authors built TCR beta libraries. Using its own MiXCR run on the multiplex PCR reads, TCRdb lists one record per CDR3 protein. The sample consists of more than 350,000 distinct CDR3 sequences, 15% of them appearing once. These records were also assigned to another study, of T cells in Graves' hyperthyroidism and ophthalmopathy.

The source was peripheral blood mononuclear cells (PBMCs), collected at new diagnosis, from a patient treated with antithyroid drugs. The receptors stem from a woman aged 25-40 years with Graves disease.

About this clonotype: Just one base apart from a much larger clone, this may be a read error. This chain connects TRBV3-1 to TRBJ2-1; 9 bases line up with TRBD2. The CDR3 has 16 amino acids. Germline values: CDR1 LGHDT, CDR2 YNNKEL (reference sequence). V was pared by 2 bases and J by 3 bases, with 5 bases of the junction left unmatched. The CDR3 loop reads CASSQTASGNYNEQFF. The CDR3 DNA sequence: TGTGCCAGCAGCCAAACGGCTAGCGGGAACTACAATGAGCAGTTCTTC.

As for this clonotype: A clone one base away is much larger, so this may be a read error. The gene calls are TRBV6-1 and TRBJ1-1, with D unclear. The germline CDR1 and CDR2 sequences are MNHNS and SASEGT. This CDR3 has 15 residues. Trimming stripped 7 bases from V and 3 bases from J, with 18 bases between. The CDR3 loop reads CASNLRPPRDTEAFF. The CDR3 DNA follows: TGTGCCAGCAATTTACGGCCACCACGGGACACTGAAGCTTTCTTT.

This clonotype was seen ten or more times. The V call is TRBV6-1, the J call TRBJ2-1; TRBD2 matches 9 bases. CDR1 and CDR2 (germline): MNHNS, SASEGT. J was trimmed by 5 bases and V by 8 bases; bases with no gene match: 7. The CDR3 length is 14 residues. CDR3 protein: CASEGLAIDNEQFF. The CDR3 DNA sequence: TGTGCCAGCGAAGGACTAGCGATCGACAATGAGCAGTTCTTC.

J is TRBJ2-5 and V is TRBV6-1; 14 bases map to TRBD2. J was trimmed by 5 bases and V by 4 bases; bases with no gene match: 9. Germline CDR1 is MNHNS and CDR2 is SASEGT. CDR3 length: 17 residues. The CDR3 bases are TGTGCCAGCAGTGGACTAGCGGGAGGGCCCCGGAGGGAGACCCAGTACTTC. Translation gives CASSGLAGGPRRETQYF.

Written as DNA, the CDR3 is TGTGCCAGCAGCCCGTTTGCCCTAGGCCATGTCGGTAATTCACCCCTCCACTTT. It encodes CASSPFALGHVGNSPLHF. The gene calls are TRBV7-8 and TRBJ1-6; D gene ambiguous. This CDR3 has 18 amino acids. V dropped 5 bases and J dropped 6 bases, with 23 bases sitting between them. Germline values: CDR1 SGHVS, CDR2 FQNEAQ.

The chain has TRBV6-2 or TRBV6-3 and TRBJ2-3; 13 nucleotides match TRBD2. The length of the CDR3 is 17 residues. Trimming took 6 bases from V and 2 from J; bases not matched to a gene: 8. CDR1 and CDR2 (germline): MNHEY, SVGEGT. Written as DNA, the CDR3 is TGTGCCAGCAGCTACAAACTAGCGGGAGGGTCCACAGATACGCAGTATTTT. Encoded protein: CASSYKLAGGSTDTQYF.

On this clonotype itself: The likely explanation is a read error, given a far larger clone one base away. This CDR3 reads CASSFTRLAVSYNEQFF. CDR3 in DNA: TGTGCCAGCAGCTTTACCAGACTAGCGGTCTCCTACAATGAGCAGTTCTTC. The V gene is TRBV11-2, the J gene TRBJ2-5, with 9 bases fitting TRBD2. TRBJ2-1 explains the end of the DNA better; the J call may be wrong. Germline V gene lookup returns CDR1 SGHAT and CDR2 FQNNGV. The CDR3 spans 17 residues.

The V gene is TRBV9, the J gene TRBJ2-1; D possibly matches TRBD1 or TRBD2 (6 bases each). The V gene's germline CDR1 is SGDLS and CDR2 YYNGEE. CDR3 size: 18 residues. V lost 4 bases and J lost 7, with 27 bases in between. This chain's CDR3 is CASSSLGTGARFGNEQFF. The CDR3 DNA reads TGTGCCAGCAGCTCTCTGGGAACGGGGGCTAGGTTTGGGAATGAGCAGTTCTTC.

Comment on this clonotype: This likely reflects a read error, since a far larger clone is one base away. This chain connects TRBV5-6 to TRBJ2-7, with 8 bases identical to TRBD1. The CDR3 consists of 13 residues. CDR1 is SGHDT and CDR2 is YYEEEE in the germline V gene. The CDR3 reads CASSQGQAYGQYF. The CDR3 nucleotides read TGTGCCAGCAGCCAGGGACAGGCCTACGGGCAGTACTTC.

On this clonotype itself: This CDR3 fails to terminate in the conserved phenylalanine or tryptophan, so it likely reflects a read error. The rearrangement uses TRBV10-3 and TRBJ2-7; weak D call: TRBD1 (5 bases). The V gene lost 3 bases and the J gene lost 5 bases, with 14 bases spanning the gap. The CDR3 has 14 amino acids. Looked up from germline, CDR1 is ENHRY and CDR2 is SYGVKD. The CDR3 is CAISERGANDEQYL. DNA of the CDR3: TGTGCCATCAGTGAAAGGGGCGCTAACGACGAGCAGTACCTC.

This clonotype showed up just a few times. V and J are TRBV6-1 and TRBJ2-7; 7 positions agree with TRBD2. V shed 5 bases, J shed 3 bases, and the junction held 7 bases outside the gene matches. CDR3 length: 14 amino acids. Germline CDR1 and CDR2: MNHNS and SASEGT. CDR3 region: CASSTAGGYYEQYF. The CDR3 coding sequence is TGTGCCAGCAGTACAGCCGGGGGGTACTACGAGCAGTACTTC.

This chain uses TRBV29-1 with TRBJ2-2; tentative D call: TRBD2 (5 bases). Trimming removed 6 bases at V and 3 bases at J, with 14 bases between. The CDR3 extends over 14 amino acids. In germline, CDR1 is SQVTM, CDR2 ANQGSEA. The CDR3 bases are TGCAGCGTGGAACTAGTACGGCACACCGGGGAGCTGTTTTTT. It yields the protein CSVELVRHTGELFF.

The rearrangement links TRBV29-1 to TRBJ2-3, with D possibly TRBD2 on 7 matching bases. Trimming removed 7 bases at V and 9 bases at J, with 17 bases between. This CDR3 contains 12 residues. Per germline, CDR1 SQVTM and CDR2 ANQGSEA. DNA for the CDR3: TGCAGCGATCCCCATTGGGGGGGCACGCAGTATTTT. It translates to CSDPHWGGTQYF.

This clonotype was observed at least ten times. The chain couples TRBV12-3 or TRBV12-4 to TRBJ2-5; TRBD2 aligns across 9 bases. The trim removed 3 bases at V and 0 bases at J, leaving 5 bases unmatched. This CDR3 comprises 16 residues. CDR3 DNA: TGTGCCAGCAGTTTGATCAGCGGGGGGTACCAAGAGACCCAGTACTTC. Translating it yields CASSLISGGYQETQYF.